This TCR beta chain came from a study of T cell repertoires in cytomegalovirus infection. TCRdb fed the reads into MiXCR, producing one record per CDR3 protein. The repertoire consists of 150,000 to 200,000 distinct CDR3 sequences, with around 20% occurring once and the leading ten covering 2.9%. From germline, CDR1 is LNHNV and CDR2 YYDKDF (reference sequence). Germline trimming cut 5 bases from V and 1 base from J; bases unmatched to any gene: 13. This CDR3 comprises 18 residues. Sequencing input: PBMCs. This chain links TRBV15 with TRBJ2-4; 8 bases fit TRBD1. The source is a human donor in good health (CMV status not recorded). Some clones in this sample may be carry-over from other donors' samples. The CDR3 sequence is CATSGHSGGQVAKNIQYF. In DNA, the CDR3 is TGTGCCACCAGCGGCCATTCTGGGGGACAGGTTGCCAAAAACATTCAGTACTTC.